A selection of T cell receptor beta chains follows, all from one sample in a study of blood T cells in healthy people across ages. TCRdb ran MiXCR on the 5' RACE reads and lists one entry per CDR3 protein. The table has more than 650,000 distinct CDR3 sequences, about 53% seen once. What was sequenced was blood. The receptor set was obtained from an elderly man in good health. Each CDR3 is given with its conserved first and last residue. D genes are given only for firm matches. The listing skips clone size in some rows; elsewhere it reads once, few, many or a size class.

D gene,J gene,clone size,V gene,CDR3 protein,CDR3 DNA
TRBD2,TRBJ2-3,NA,TRBV28,CASSSGEGQGHRYAYF,TGTGCCAGCAGTTCGGGGGAGGGCCAAGGGCACAGATACGCGTATTTT
TRBD1,TRBJ2-7,few,TRBV7-2,CASSPHRGRGQYF,TGTGCCAGCAGCCCTCACAGGGGGCGAGGGCAGTACTTC
NA,TRBJ2-7,NA,TRBV2,CASTPQGYEQYF,TGTGCCAGCACACCCCAGGGTTACGAGCAGTACTTC
NA,TRBJ2-3,few,TRBV12-3/TRBV12-4,CASSFSGFTDTQYF,TGTGCTAGCAGTTTTTCGGGATTCACAGATACGCAGTATTTT
NA,TRBJ1-2,NA,TRBV29-1,CSDRDTRFDYTF,TGCAGCGATAGGGACACGCGGTTTGACTACACCTTC
TRBD2,TRBJ2-5,few,TRBV29-1,CSVGSSGRSETQYF,TGCAGCGTTGGGAGTAGCGGGAGATCTGAGACCCAGTACTTC
NA,TRBJ2-3,many,TRBV11-2,CASSLTQGWTDTQYF,TGTGCCAGCAGCTTAACACAGGGATGGACAGATACGCAGTATTTT
TRBD2,TRBJ2-1,NA,TRBV2,CASRGGGGISYNEQFF,TGTGCCAGCAGGGGGGGCGGGGGGATTTCCTACAATGAGCAGTTCTTC
TRBD1,TRBJ1-1,NA,TRBV3-1,CASTRQGTLNTEAFF,TGTGCCAGCACCAGACAGGGTACACTGAACACTGAAGCTTTCTTT
TRBD1,TRBJ2-7,NA,TRBV25-1,CASSGSRDSYEQYF,TGTGCCAGCAGTGGGTCCCGGGACAGCTACGAGCAGTACTTC
NA,TRBJ2-1,NA,TRBV20-1,CSARAALSGNEQFF,TGCAGTGCTAGAGCGGCGTTATCTGGGAATGAGCAGTTCTTC
NA,TRBJ2-7,NA,TRBV15,CATSMNRLDYEQYF,TGTGCCACCAGCATGAACAGGCTGGACTACGAGCAGTACTTC
TRBD1,TRBJ2-3,NA,TRBV7-8,CASSASGQFTDTQYF,TGTGCCAGCAGCGCCTCGGGACAGTTCACAGATACGCAGTATTTT
TRBD1,TRBJ2-7,NA,TRBV20-1,CSSYRGRGDEQYF,TGCAGTTCTTACAGGGGGCGAGGTGACGAGCAGTACTTC
NA,TRBJ1-1,NA,TRBV20-1,CSARDSTRGTMNTEAFF,TGCAGTGCTAGAGATTCGACACGGGGGACTATGAACACTGAAGCTTTCTTT
TRBD1,TRBJ1-6,few,TRBV2,CASNGRGQSPLHF,TGTGCCAGCAATGGCAGGGGGCAATCACCCCTCCACTTT
TRBD1,TRBJ2-7,NA,TRBV10-3,CAITEDRGSDEQYF,TGTGCCATCACCGAGGACAGGGGAAGCGACGAGCAGTACTTC
NA,TRBJ1-4,NA,TRBV6-5,CASSYAGSNEKLFF,TGTGCCAGCAGTTATGCGGGCAGCAACGAAAAACTGTTTTTT
TRBD1,TRBJ2-2,NA,TRBV5-1,CASSPGQGSTGELFF,TGCGCCAGCAGCCCGGGACAGGGGAGCACCGGGGAGCTGTTTTTT
NA,TRBJ2-3,NA,TRBV14,CASSQRLTDTQYF,TGTGCCAGCAGCCAGCGCCTCACAGATACGCAGTATTTT
TRBD2,TRBJ2-1,few,TRBV20-1,CSASGGGYNEQFF,TGCAGTGCTTCGGGGGGGGGTTACAATGAGCAGTTCTTC
NA,TRBJ2-1,NA,TRBV5-1,CASSFQQGGSYNEQFF,TGCGCCAGCAGCTTTCAACAGGGGGGGTCCTACAATGAGCAGTTCTTC
NA,TRBJ1-1,NA,TRBV29-1,CSVEDFGVAFF,TGCAGCGTTGAAGATTTCGGGGTAGCTTTCTTT
TRBD1,TRBJ2-3,NA,TRBV29-1,CSVAGTVGRYAYF,TGCAGCGTAGCCGGGACAGTAGGCAGATACGCGTATTTT
TRBD2,TRBJ2-7,NA,TRBV10-3,CAISVGTNLWEQYF,TGTGCCATCAGTGTAGGGACTAACCTCTGGGAGCAGTACTTC
TRBD2,TRBJ2-1,NA,TRBV13,CASSPKWAGAESHEQFF,TGTGCCAGCAGCCCCAAATGGGCGGGAGCTGAATCTCATGAGCAGTTCTTC
TRBD2,TRBJ2-2,NA,TRBV20-1,CSAEIAGKTGELFF,TGCAGTGCTGAGATAGCGGGGAAGACCGGGGAGCTGTTTTTT
TRBD1,TRBJ1-2,NA,TRBV7-9,CASRYSGGEGGYTF,TGTGCCAGCAGATATTCAGGGGGCGAGGGTGGCTACACCTTC
NA,TRBJ2-7,few,TRBV7-9,CASSLWGSEQYF,TGTGCCAGCAGCTTATGGGGGAGCGAGCAGTACTTC
NA,TRBJ1-2,NA,TRBV20-1,CSARDRTEYGYTF,TGCAGTGCTAGAGATAGGACGGAGTATGGCTACACCTTC
NA,TRBJ1-2,NA,TRBV12-3/TRBV12-4,CASSLDTLLGHYGYTF,TGTGCCAGCAGTTTAGATACCCTCTTAGGCCACTATGGCTACACCTTC
NA,TRBJ2-1,NA,TRBV9,CASSARLLRNEQFF,TGTGCCAGCAGCGCCCGACTCCTTAGGAATGAGCAGTTCTTC
TRBD1,TRBJ2-5,NA,TRBV24-1,CATSTPTGGWETQYF,TGTGCCACCAGTACGCCTACAGGGGGTTGGGAGACCCAGTACTTC
NA,TRBJ2-2,NA,TRBV10-3,CAISGAIRGGELFF,TGTGCCATCAGTGGGGCCATACGGGGCGGGGAGCTGTTTTTT
NA,TRBJ1-1,once,TRBV18,CASSPKQMNTEAFF,TGTGCCAGCTCACCGAAACAGATGAACACTGAAGCTTTCTTT
TRBD2,TRBJ2-7,NA,TRBV11-2,CASSLAPSGRNYEQYF,TGTGCCAGCAGCTTAGCCCCTAGCGGGAGGAACTACGAGCAGTACTTC
NA,TRBJ1-6,NA,TRBV11-2,CASSLGWAGYNSPLHF,TGTGCCAGCAGCTTAGGGTGGGCAGGATATAATTCACCCCTCCACTTT
TRBD2,TRBJ2-5,NA,TRBV28,CASRAPGLAVKETQYF,TGTGCCAGCAGGGCTCCGGGACTAGCGGTTAAAGAGACCCAGTACTTC
NA,TRBJ2-7,many,TRBV7-2,CASSPGDRSYEQYF,TGTGCCAGCAGCCCAGGCGACAGATCCTACGAGCAGTACTTC
NA,TRBJ2-7,few,TRBV5-1,CASSPGNSYEQYF,TGCGCCAGCAGCCCCGGGAACTCCTACGAGCAGTACTTC
TRBD2,TRBJ2-1,NA,TRBV10-3,CAISDREASGSNEQFF,TGTGCCATCAGTGACAGGGAGGCGAGCGGGAGCAATGAGCAGTTCTTC
NA,TRBJ2-5,NA,TRBV20-1,CSAREATAQYF,TGCAGTGCTAGAGAGGCTACGGCCCAGTACTTC